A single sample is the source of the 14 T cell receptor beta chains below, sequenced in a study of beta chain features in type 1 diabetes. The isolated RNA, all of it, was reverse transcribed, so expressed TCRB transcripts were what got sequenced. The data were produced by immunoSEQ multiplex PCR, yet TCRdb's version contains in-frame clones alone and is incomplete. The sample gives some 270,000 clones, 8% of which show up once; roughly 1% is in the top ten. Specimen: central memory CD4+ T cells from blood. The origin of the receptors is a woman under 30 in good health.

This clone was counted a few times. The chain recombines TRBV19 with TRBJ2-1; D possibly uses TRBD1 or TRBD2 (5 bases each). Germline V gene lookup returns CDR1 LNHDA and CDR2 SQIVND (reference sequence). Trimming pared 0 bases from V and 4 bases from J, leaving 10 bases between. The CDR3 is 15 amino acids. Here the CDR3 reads CASSIERWGYNEQFF. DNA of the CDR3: TGTGCCAGTAGTATAGAACGATGGGGGTACAATGAGCAGTTCTTC.

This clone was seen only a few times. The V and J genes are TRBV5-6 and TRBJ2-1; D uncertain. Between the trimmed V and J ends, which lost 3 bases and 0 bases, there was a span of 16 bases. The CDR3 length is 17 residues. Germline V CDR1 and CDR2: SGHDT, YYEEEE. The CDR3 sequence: CASSWPQSLRSYNEQFF. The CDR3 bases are TGTGCCAGCAGCTGGCCTCAGAGTTTGCGCTCCTACAATGAGCAGTTCTTC.

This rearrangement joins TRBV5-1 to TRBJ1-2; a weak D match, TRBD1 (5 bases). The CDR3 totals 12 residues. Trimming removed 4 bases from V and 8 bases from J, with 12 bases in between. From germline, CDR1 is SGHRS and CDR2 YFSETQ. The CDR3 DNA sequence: TGCGCCAGCAGCGCCGGGACCAACGGCTACACCTTC. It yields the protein CASSAGTNGYTF.

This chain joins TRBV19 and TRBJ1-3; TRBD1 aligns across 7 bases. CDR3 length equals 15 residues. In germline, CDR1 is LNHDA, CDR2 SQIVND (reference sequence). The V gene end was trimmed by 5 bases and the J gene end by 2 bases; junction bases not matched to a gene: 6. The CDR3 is CASSQDRVTGNTIYF. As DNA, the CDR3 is TGTGCCAGTAGTCAAGACAGGGTCACTGGAAACACCATATATTTT.

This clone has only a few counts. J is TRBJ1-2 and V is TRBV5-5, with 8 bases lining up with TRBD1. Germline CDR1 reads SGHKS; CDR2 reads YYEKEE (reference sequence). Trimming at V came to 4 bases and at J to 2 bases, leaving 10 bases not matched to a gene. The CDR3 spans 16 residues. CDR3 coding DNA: TGTGCCAGCAGCAAACCCGGGACAGGAGCCAACTATGGCTACACCTTC. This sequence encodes CASSKPGTGANYGYTF.

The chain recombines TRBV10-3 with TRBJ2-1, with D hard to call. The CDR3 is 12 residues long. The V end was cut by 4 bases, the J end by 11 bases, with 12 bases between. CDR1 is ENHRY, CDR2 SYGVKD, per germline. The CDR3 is CAISVSLDQQFF. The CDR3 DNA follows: TGTGCCATCAGTGTTAGCCTGGATCAGCAGTTCTTC.

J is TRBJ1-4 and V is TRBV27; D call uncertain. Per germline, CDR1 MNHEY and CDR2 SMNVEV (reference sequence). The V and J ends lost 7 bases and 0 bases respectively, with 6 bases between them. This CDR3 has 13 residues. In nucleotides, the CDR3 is TGTGCCAGCAAAAGATCAACTAATGAAAAACTGTTTTTT. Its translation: CASKRSTNEKLFF.

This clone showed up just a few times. Here the CDR3 reads CASSYSGGPTTDTQYF. The CDR3 DNA sequence: TGCGCCAGCAGTTACAGCGGGGGCCCTACAACAGATACGCAGTATTTT. This chain connects TRBV5-1 to TRBJ2-3; TRBD2 agrees at 8 bases. This CDR3 spans 16 amino acids. Germline V lookup: CDR1 SGHRS, CDR2 YFSETQ. J lost 3 bases, V lost 5 bases, and 11 bases had no gene match.

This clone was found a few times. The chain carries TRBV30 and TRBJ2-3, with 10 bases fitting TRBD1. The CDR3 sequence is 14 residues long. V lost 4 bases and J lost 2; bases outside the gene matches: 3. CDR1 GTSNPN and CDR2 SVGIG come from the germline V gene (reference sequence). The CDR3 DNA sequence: TGTGCCTGGACGGGACAGGGGAACACAGATACGCAGTATTTT. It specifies CAWTGQGNTDTQYF. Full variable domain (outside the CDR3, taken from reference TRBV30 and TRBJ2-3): SQTIHQWPATLVQPVGSPLSLECTVEGTSNPNLYWYRQAAGRGLQLLFYSVGIGQISSEVPQNLSASRPQDRQFILSSKKLLLSDSGFYLCAWTGQGNTDTQYFGPGTRLTVL.

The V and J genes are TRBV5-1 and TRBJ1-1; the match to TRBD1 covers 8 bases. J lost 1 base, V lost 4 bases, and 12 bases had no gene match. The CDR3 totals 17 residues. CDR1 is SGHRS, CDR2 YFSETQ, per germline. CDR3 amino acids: CASSQGPGTGRNTEAFF. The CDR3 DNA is TGCGCCAGCAGCCAGGGTCCCGGGACAGGTCGGAACACTGAAGCTTTCTTT.

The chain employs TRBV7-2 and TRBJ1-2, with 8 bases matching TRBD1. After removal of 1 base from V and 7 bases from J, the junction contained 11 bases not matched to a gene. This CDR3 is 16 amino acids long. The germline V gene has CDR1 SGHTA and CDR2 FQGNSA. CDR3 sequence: CASSLGGSGGRGGYTF. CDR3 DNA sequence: TGTGCCAGCAGCTTAGGAGGGTCAGGGGGCAGAGGTGGCTACACCTTC.

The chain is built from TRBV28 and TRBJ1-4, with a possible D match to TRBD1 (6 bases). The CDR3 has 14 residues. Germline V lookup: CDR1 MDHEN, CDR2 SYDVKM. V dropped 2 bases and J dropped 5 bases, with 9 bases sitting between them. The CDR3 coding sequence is TGTGCCAGCAGTTTAACGGACAGCAATGAAAAACTGTTTTTT. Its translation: CASSLTDSNEKLFF.

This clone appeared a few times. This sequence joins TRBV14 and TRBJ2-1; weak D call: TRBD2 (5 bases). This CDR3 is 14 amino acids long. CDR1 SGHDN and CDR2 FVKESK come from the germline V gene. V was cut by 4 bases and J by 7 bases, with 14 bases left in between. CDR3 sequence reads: CASSLNPRGNEQFF. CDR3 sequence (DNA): TGTGCCAGCAGCCTTAACCCCAGAGGGAATGAGCAGTTCTTC.

CDR3 DNA: TGTGCAAGTCGCTTGACCGGGACAGTTATTTACGAGCAGTACGTC. Amino acid sequence: CASRLTGTVIYEQYV. V is TRBV12-2 and J is TRBJ2-7; TRBD1 is taken as the D call from the table, unchecked against the DNA. TRBV12-2 constitutes a pseudogene. The CDR3 extends over 15 amino acids.